Following are 14 T cell receptor beta chains from one sample sequenced in a study of breast tumors, draining lymph nodes, adjacent tissues. TCRdb reprocessed the multiplex PCR reads with MiXCR, giving one entry per CDR3 protein. The table has roughly 20,000 distinct CDR3 sequences, approximately 40% seen once. Sequencing was carried out using breast tumor tissue. These receptors originate from a female donor with breast cancer. Some clones in this sample may be carry-over from other donors' samples.

This clonotype was observed many times. The chain links TRBV5-1 to TRBJ1-2, with 9 bases identical to TRBD1. The V gene's germline CDR1 is SGHRS and CDR2 YFSETQ. J gave up 2 bases and V 9 bases, and 14 bases lay outside the gene matches. The CDR3 is made up of 16 amino acids. The CDR3 nucleotides read TGCGCCACCAGAAAGGGGGGGACAGGGCCAAACTATGGCTACACCTTC. This codes for CATRKGGTGPNYGYTF. Drawing the rest from reference TRBV5-1 and TRBJ1-2, the complete variable domain is KAGVTQTPRYLIKTRGQQVTLSCSPISGHRSVSWYQQTPGQGLQFLFEYFSETQRNKGNFPGRFSGRQFSNSRSEMNVSTLELGDSALYLCATRKGGTGPNYGYTFGSGTRLTVV.

The chain is built from TRBV7-9 and TRBJ1-6; maybe TRBD1 (5 bases). This CDR3 comprises 13 residues. Deletions cut 7 bases from V and 8 bases from J, with 12 bases between. Germline CDR1 and CDR2: SEHNR and FQNEAQ (reference sequence). Here the CDR3 reads CASTPGWDSPLHF. The CDR3 DNA follows: TGTGCCAGCACTCCAGGGTGGGATTCACCCCTCCACTTT.

With regard to this clonotype: A junction boundary mismatches the germline segment, possibly from a read error. The V call is TRBV19, the J call TRBJ2-1; 9 bases are a match to TRBD1. The CDR3 runs to 16 residues. In germline, CDR1 is LNHDA, CDR2 SQIVND (reference sequence). In DNA form, the CDR3 reads TGTGCCAGTAGTATATTCCCCGGGACAGGGATGAATGAGCAGCTCTTC. This translates into CASSIFPGTGMNEQLF.

This clonotype was found a few times. The rearrangement joins TRBV18 to TRBJ2-3; D ambiguous. Trimming removed 6 bases at V and 0 bases at J, with 13 bases between. CDR1 and CDR2 from the germline V gene are KGHSH and LQKENI. This CDR3 has 15 residues. Here the CDR3 DNA reads TGTGCCAGCTCCCCCCTTAGTGGGAGCACAGATACGCAGTATTTT. It translates to CASSPLSGSTDTQYF.

This clonotype was recorded many times. The V gene is TRBV30, the J gene TRBJ2-5; no reliable D call. V was trimmed by 0 bases and J by 4 bases, leaving 6 bases between them. The CDR3 is 12 amino acids. Per germline, CDR1 GTSNPN and CDR2 SVGIG (reference sequence). The CDR3, as DNA: TGTGCCTGGAGTGTACGTGGAGAGACCCAGTACTTC. Its protein product is CAWSVRGETQYF.

This clonotype appeared many times. The V and J genes are TRBV7-9 and TRBJ2-1, with TRBD1 identical over 9 bases. Germline V gene data show CDR1 as SEHNR and CDR2 as FQNEAQ (reference sequence). V shed 5 bases, J shed 8 bases, and the junction held 10 bases outside the gene matches. CDR3 length equals 15 residues. CDR3 region: CASSPSGTGRDEQFF. Written as DNA, the CDR3 is TGTGCCAGCAGCCCGTCGGGGACAGGGCGCGATGAGCAGTTCTTC.

This clonotype was picked up a small number of times. This chain connects TRBV19 to TRBJ2-1; 8 positions match TRBD2. The CDR3 is 14 amino acids. The germline gives CDR1 LNHDA, CDR2 SQIVND (reference sequence). The J segment lost 6 bases and the V segment lost 1 base, leaving 2 bases of the junction unmatched. CDR3 residues: CASSIVGGGNEQFF. The CDR3, as DNA: TGTGCCAGTAGTATAGTCGGGGGGGGCAATGAGCAGTTCTTC.

A few counts support this clonotype. V and J are TRBV9 and TRBJ2-1; D is unresolved. Germline V lookup: CDR1 SGDLS, CDR2 YYNGEE. This CDR3 is built from 12 residues. V lost 4 bases, J lost 6 bases, and 8 bases lay in between. CDR3 loop: CASSPGGNEQFF. Here the CDR3 DNA reads TGTGCCAGCAGCCCGGGCGGCAATGAGCAGTTCTTC.

Many counts were recorded for this clonotype. The V call is TRBV20-1, the J call TRBJ2-2; D is perhaps TRBD2 (6 bases). This CDR3 spans 14 amino acids. The germline V gene has CDR1 DFQATT and CDR2 SNEGSKA (reference sequence). With 6 bases removed from V and 1 base from J, the gap between germline ends came to 12 bases. This CDR3 is CSASGTENTGELFF. CDR3 nucleotide sequence: TGCAGTGCCTCCGGGACTGAGAACACCGGGGAGCTGTTTTTT.

This clonotype has a count of ten or more. This chain uses TRBV6-5 with TRBJ2-3; TRBD1 or TRBD2 may be the D gene (5 bases each). Looked up from germline, CDR1 is MNHEY and CDR2 is SVGAGI. V was trimmed by 8 bases and J by 1 base, leaving 13 bases between them. CDR3 length: 14 amino acids. The CDR3 sequence: CASGLRDGTDTQYF. The DNA for the CDR3 is TGTGCCAGCGGGCTTCGGGACGGCACAGATACGCAGTATTTT.

This clonotype was seen only once. An end of the junction differs from the germline gene, which may be a read error. The chain uses TRBV10-3 and TRBJ2-7, with D uncertain. CDR3 size: 12 residues. CDR1 ENHRY and CDR2 SYGVKD come from the germline V gene. CDR3 residues: CAIGEMAYEQYF. CDR3 bases: TGTGCCATCGGTGAGATGGCCTACGAGCAGTACTTC.

This clonotype counts as medium-sized. The chain uses TRBV19 and TRBJ1-6; D is ambiguous. Germline values: CDR1 LNHDA, CDR2 SQIVND (reference sequence). V was clipped by 1 base and J by 10 bases, with 14 bases between them. The CDR3 runs 15 residues. CDR3 region: CASSIGVPRSSPLHF. CDR3 nucleotides: TGTGCCAGTAGTATAGGAGTCCCCCGGAGCTCACCCCTCCACTTT. The full variable domain, its missing parts supplied by reference TRBV19 and TRBJ1-6, is DGGITQSPKYLFRKEGQNVTLSCEQNLNHDAMYWYRQDPGQGLRLIYYSQIVNDFQKGDIAEGYSVSREKKESFPLTVTSAQKNPTAFYLCASSIGVPRSSPLHFGNGTRLTVT.

This clonotype was picked up many times. This may stem from a read error, because a much larger clone lies one nucleotide away. This sequence joins TRBV11-2 and TRBJ2-5; 8 bases map to TRBD1. The CDR3 sequence is 14 residues long. CDR1 and CDR2 (germline): SGHAT, FQNNGV. V lost 4 bases and J lost 7; bases outside the gene matches: 8. CDR3 protein: CASSSGQETGTQYF. DNA of the CDR3: TGTGCCAGCAGCTCGGGACAGGAGACAGGGACCCAGTACTTC. The full variable domain, with the rest looked up from reference TRBV11-2 and TRBJ2-5, is EAGVAQSPRYKIIEKRQSVAFWCNPISGHATLYWYQQILGQGPKLLIQFQNNGVVDDSQLPKDRFSAERLKGVDSTLKIQPAKLEDSAVYLCASSSGQETGTQYFGPGTRLLVL.

J is TRBJ1-5 and V is TRBV27; the D gene is possibly TRBD1 (6 bases). The V gene lost 5 bases and the J gene lost 5 bases, with 22 bases spanning the gap. This CDR3 has 17 residues. CDR1 is MNHEY and CDR2 is SMNVEV in the germline V gene (reference sequence). In nucleotides, the CDR3 is TGTGCCAGCAGTCCCGGTTGGGGGGCAGGGGCCGATCAGCCCCAGCATTTT. It is translated as CASSPGWGAGADQPQHF.